Each of the 11 T cell receptor beta chains below was sequenced from the same sample in a study of T cell repertoires in cytomegalovirus infection (dated by TCRdb to about 2019). Their antigens are not known. TCRdb shows the sequencer as Illumina HiSeq 1500. Using fastp at Q25 and MiXCR, TCRdb reprocessed the public reads and kept productive beta chains. CDR3 protein duplicates are merged, each entry listing the most common genes and DNA. For this sample there are 100,000 to 150,000 distinct CDR3 sequences; roughly a quarter appear just once. The ten largest make up about 37% of the sample. Sequenced: PBMCs, sequenced either directly or after in vitro stimulation (not recorded which). All receptors come from a human donor in good health (CMV status not recorded). Some clones in this sample may be carry-over from other donors' samples.

V gene TRBV5-5 combines with J gene TRBJ2-2; 12 bases fit TRBD2. Germline lookup yields CDR1 SGHKS and CDR2 YYEKEE (reference sequence). CDR3 length: 17 residues. Trimming removed 3 bases from V and 6 bases from J; junction bases left unmatched: 9. CDR3 loop: CASSSGLAGGPPGELFF. The CDR3, as DNA: TGTGCCAGCAGCTCCGGGCTAGCGGGAGGGCCCCCCGGGGAGCTGTTTTTT.

The J gene is TRBJ2-2, the V gene TRBV29-1; TRBD1 might be the D (6 bases). Germline loops: CDR1 SQVTM, CDR2 ANQGSEA. V was clipped by 6 bases and J by 4 bases, with 12 bases between them. The CDR3 is made up of 13 amino acids. CDR3 amino acids: CSVMGRGTGELFF. The CDR3 DNA follows: TGCAGCGTAATGGGCAGGGGCACCGGGGAGCTGTTTTTT.

This clonotype has a handful of counts. The chain has TRBV29-1 and TRBJ2-1, with D possibly being TRBD1 or TRBD2 (5 bases each). V was pared by 4 bases and J by 6 bases, with 16 bases between. This CDR3 has 14 residues. Germline V gene sequence: CDR1 SQVTM, CDR2 ANQGSEA. CDR3 loop: CSVVGTRKSNEQFF. As DNA, the CDR3 is TGCAGCGTTGTCGGGACCAGGAAATCCAATGAGCAGTTCTTC.

CDR3 sequence: CASSLPSYGYTF. The CDR3 coding sequence is TGTGCCAGCAGTTTGCCTTCCTATGGCTACACCTTC. The chain recombines TRBV28 with TRBJ1-2; no definite D call. This CDR3 comprises 12 residues. Germline V lookup: CDR1 MDHEN, CDR2 SYDVKM. The V and J ends lost 3 bases and 4 bases respectively, with 6 bases between them.

The DNA for the CDR3 is TGTGCCAGCAGTTGGGGAACCGGGGAGCTGTTTTTT. This gives the protein CASSWGTGELFF. J is TRBJ2-2 and V is TRBV27; D is unresolved. V lost 4 bases and J 5 bases, leaving 5 bases between the germline ends. CDR3 length: 12 residues. Per germline, CDR1 MNHEY and CDR2 SMNVEV (reference sequence).

This clonotype was counted only a few times. The chain carries TRBV27 and TRBJ2-3; tentative D call: TRBD2 (5 bases). CDR1 MNHEY and CDR2 SMNVEV come from the germline V gene (reference sequence). V lost 0 bases and J 4 bases, leaving 11 bases between the germline ends. The CDR3 sequence is 15 residues long. The CDR3 DNA follows: TGTGCCAGCAGTTTATCGGGGAGACTGGCAGATACGCAGTATTTT. Protein sequence: CASSLSGRLADTQYF.

V and J are TRBV9 and TRBJ2-1; tentative D call: TRBD2 (5 bases). Germline V CDR1 and CDR2: SGDLS, YYNGEE. The CDR3 extends over 14 amino acids. The V gene lost 3 bases and the J gene lost 6 bases, with 13 bases spanning the gap. CDR3 residues: CASSAGLLTNEQFF. Here the CDR3 DNA reads TGTGCCAGCAGCGCCGGACTCCTCACCAATGAGCAGTTCTTC.

This clonotype was seen many times. The chain combines TRBV25-1 with TRBJ1-5; D is possibly TRBD1 (5 bases). With 3 bases removed from V and 5 bases from J, the gap between germline ends came to 11 bases. In germline, CDR1 is MGHDK, CDR2 SYGVNS. This CDR3 has 14 amino acids. CDR3 sequence (DNA): TGTGCCAGCAGTGACGGATCAGGGTATCAGCCCCAGCATTTT. Protein: CASSDGSGYQPQHF.

The table lists this clonotype with a few counts. The chain is built from TRBV7-9 and TRBJ1-2; D is uncertain. The CDR3 has 15 amino acids. The V gene's germline CDR1 is SEHNR and CDR2 FQNEAQ (reference sequence). The V end lost 0 bases, the J end lost 2 bases, and 10 bases lay between the germline ends. Here the CDR3 reads CASSLAETENYGYTF. DNA of the CDR3: TGTGCCAGCAGCTTAGCGGAGACGGAGAACTATGGCTACACCTTC.

This chain uses TRBV20-1 with TRBJ2-3; D gene ambiguous. The V end was cut by 0 bases, the J end by 1 base, with 8 bases between. There are 14 residues in the CDR3. CDR1 DFQATT and CDR2 SNEGSKA come from the germline V gene (reference sequence). Here the CDR3 DNA reads TGCAGTGCTAGAGATTTTCAGGGCACAGATACGCAGTATTTT. Its protein product is CSARDFQGTDTQYF.

The chain links TRBV7-2 to TRBJ2-3; no clear D. Germline CDR1 and CDR2: SGHTA and FQGNSA. V lost 4 bases and J lost 4, with 6 bases in between. This CDR3 is built from 12 residues. The DNA for the CDR3 is TGTGCCAGCAGCTCGCCCCCAGATACGCAGTATTTT. This codes for CASSSPPDTQYF.